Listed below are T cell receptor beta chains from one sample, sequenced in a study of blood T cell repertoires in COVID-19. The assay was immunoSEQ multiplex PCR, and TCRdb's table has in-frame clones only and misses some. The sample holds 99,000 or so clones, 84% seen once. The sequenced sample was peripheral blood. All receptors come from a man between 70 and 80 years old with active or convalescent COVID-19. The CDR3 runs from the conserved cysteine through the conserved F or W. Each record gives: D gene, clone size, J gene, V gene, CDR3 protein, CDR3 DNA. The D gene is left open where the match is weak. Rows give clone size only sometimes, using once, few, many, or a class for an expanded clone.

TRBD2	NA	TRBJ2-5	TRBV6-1	CAGGTSGSQTQYF	TGTGCCGGCGGGACTAGCGGTTCACAGACCCAGTACTTC
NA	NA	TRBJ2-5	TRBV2	CASSDSETQYF	TGTGCCAGCAGTGATTCGGAGACCCAGTACTTC
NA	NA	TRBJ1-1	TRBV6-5	CASKVQGSNTEAFF	TGTGCCAGCAAAGTGCAGGGGTCCAACACTGAAGCTTTCTTT
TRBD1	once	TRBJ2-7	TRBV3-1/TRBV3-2	CASSYRGTGFDEQYF	TGTGCCAGCAGCTACCGGGGGACAGGGTTCGACGAGCAGTACTTC
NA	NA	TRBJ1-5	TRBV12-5	CASHLQGFHQPQHF	TGTGCTAGTCATCTTCAGGGTTTTCATCAGCCCCAGCATTTT
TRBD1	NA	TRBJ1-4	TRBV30	CACDRVGGEKLFF	TGTGCCTGCGACAGGGTTGGGGGTGAAAAACTGTTTTTT
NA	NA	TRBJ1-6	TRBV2	CASREGIGSPLHF	TGTGCCAGCAGGGAGGGGATCGGTTCACCCCTCCACTTT
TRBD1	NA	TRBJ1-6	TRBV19	CASSTRQGMSYNSPLHF	TGTGCCAGTAGTACGCGACAGGGGATGTCCTATAATTCACCCCTCCACTTT
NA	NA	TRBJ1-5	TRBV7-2	CASSLGGSPYSNQPQHF	TGTGCCAGCAGCTTAGGAGGGTCGCCATATAGCAATCAGCCCCAGCATTTT
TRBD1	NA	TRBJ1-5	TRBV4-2	CASSQVQGMVGNQPQHF	TGTGCCAGCAGCCAAGTACAGGGGATGGTCGGCAATCAGCCCCAGCATTTT
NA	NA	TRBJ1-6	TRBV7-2	CASSLPPAVPLHF	TGTGCCAGCAGCTTACCGCCCGCGGTACCCCTCCACTTT
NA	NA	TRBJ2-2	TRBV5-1	CASAETGNTGELFF	TGCGCCAGCGCTGAGACAGGGAACACCGGGGAGCTGTTTTTT
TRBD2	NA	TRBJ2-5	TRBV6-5	CASRREAGSQETQYF	TGTGCCAGCAGAAGGGAAGCGGGGAGCCAAGAGACCCAGTACTTC
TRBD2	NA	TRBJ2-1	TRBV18	CASSPSSGGAHEQFF	TGTGCCAGCTCACCGAGTAGCGGGGGGGCCCATGAGCAGTTCTTC
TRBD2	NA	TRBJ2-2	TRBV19	CASSIDGGAGELFF	TGTGCCAGTAGTATAGATGGGGGGGCCGGGGAGCTGTTTTTT
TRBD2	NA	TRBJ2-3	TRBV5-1	CASSTSGGPTDTQYF	TGCGCCAGCAGCACTAGCGGGGGGCCCACAGATACGCAGTATTTT
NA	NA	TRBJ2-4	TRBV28	CASSLGAIAKNIQYF	TGTGCCAGCAGTTTGGGAGCGATAGCCAAAAACATTCAGTACTTC
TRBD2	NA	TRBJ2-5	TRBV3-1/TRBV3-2	CASRPTSRETQYF	TGTGCCAGCAGACCGACTAGCAGGGAGACCCAGTACTTC
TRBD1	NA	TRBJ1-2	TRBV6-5	CASRRDADRGAGYTF	TGTGCCAGCAGACGAGACGCCGACAGGGGGGCTGGCTACACCTTC
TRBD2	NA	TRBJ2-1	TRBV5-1	CASSSLAGSYNEQFF	TGCGCCAGCAGCTCCCTAGCGGGCTCCTACAATGAGCAGTTCTTC
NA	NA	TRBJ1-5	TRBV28	CASSPPGRNQPQHF	TGTGCCAGCAGTCCCCCAGGGCGCAATCAGCCCCAGCATTTT
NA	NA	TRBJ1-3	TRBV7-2	CASSPDPTGRSGNTIYF	TGTGCCAGCAGCCCGGACCCGACAGGCCGCTCTGGAAACACCATATATTTT
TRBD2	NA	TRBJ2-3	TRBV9	CASSAHGTSGMSTDTQYF	TGTGCCAGCAGCGCCCACGGGACTAGCGGAATGAGCACAGATACGCAGTATTTT